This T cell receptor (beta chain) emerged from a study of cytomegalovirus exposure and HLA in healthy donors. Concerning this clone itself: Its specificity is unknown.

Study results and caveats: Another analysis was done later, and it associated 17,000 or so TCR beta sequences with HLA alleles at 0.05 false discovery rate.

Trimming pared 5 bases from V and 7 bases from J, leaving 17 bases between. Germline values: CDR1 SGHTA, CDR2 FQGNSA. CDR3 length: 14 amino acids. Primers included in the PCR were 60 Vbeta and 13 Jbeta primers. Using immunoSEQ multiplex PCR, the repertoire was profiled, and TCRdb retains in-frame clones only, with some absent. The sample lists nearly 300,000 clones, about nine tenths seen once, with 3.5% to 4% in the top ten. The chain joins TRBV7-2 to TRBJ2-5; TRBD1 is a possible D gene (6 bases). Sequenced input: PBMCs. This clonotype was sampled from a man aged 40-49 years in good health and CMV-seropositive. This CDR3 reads CASSPPGRGGTQYF. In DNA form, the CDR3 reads TGTGCCAGCAGCCCCCCCGGCAGGGGTGGGACCCAGTACTTC.